This T cell receptor beta chain emerged from a study of identical twins. Notes on this clonotype: Its target is not known.

Overall study results and limits: Conclusions rested on cross-sectional statistics rather than following the same donors. A lower insertion count was a feature of abundant cord blood beta clonotypes, with no such feature in memory repertoires.

Losses at the gene ends were 6 bases for V and 1 base for J; bases not matched to a gene: 6. The CDR3 is made up of 16 amino acids. CDR1 and CDR2 (germline): SNHLY, FYNNEI. The donors were all healthy and Caucasian. Unique molecular identifiers were present on cDNA, and template switching added a universal primer site. TCRdb analysed the 5' RACE reads with MiXCR anew, one entry per CDR3 protein. Counted here are more than 1.5 million distinct CDR3 sequences, about 30% occurring once; the ten biggest clones make up 0.25% to 0.3%. The sequence was collected from a newborn girl in good health. The rearrangement joins TRBV2 to TRBJ2-3, with 11 bases identical to TRBD2. Sequencing input: cord blood. CDR3 coding DNA: TGTGCCAGCAGGGCTAGCGGGGGGACCCGCACAGATACGCAGTATTTT. Its translation: CASRASGGTRTDTQYF. Complete variable domain (other parts from reference TRBV2 and TRBJ2-3): EPEVTQTPSHQVTQMGQEVILRCVPISNHLYFYWYRQILGQKVEFLVSFYNNEISEKSEIFDDQFSVERPDGSNFTLKIRSTKLEDSAMYFCASRASGGTRTDTQYFGPGTRLTVL.